Shown below are 20 T cell receptor beta chains from a single sample sequenced in a study of shared clonotypes between healthy human individuals. Profiling relied on immunoSEQ multiplex PCR, and the TCRdb table lists in-frame clones only, not all of them. The data contain roughly 2.4 million clones, about 94% of them singletons. The source material was naive CD4+ T cells sorted from blood. Subset specified: CD45RA+ positively selected. Source of these receptors: a man between 18 and 29 years old in good health.

Comment on this clone: Other DNA sequences in this sample translate to the same CDR3. This chain joins TRBV30 and TRBJ2-1; possibly TRBD1 for D (5 bases). CDR1 and CDR2 (germline): GTSNPN, SVGIG (reference sequence). The CDR3 totals 11 residues. Trimming shortened V by 5 bases and J by 5 bases, and 7 bases separated the two germline ends. Written as DNA, the CDR3 is TGTGCCTGGTCCAGGGACAATGAGCAGTTCTTC. Translated, it gives CAWSRDNEQFF. The full variable domain, its missing parts supplied by reference TRBV30 and TRBJ2-1, is SQTIHQWPATLVQPVGSPLSLECTVEGTSNPNLYWYRQAAGRGLQLLFYSVGIGQISSEVPQNLSASRPQDRQFILSSKKLLLSDSGFYLCAWSRDNEQFFGPGTRLTVL.

V gene TRBV5-1 combines with J gene TRBJ1-1; D not certain. Germline V CDR1 and CDR2: SGHRS, YFSETQ. The CDR3 contains 14 residues. The V gene lost 4 bases and the J gene lost 4 bases, with 14 bases spanning the gap. The CDR3 nucleotides are TGCGCCAGCAGCCCCGGGGTGAGTGGCACTGAAGCTTTCTTT. It translates to CASSPGVSGTEAFF.

The rearrangement joins TRBV2 to TRBJ1-3; D might be TRBD1 (6 bases). Germline CDR1 reads SNHLY; CDR2 reads FYNNEI. This CDR3 is built from 16 residues. Trimming took off 5 bases at V and 0 bases at J, with 14 bases between the two ends. The CDR3 is CASSWTAVLSGNTIYF. The CDR3 bases are TGTGCCAGCAGTTGGACAGCTGTCCTCTCTGGAAACACCATATATTTT.

The sample holds a few counts of this clone. Other DNA sequences from this sample encode an identical CDR3 as well. The chain couples TRBV18 to TRBJ1-2; weak D call: TRBD1 (5 bases). Germline values: CDR1 KGHSH, CDR2 LQKENI. CDR3 size: 13 residues. V gave up 3 bases and J gave up 5 bases, with 10 bases separating them. The CDR3 loop is CASSPDSSYGYTF. CDR3 coding DNA: TGTGCCAGCTCACCTGACAGTTCGTATGGCTACACCTTC.

V and J are TRBV6-1 and TRBJ2-3; D gene ambiguous. There are 15 residues in the CDR3. CDR1 and CDR2 (germline): MNHNS, SASEGT. Trimming stripped 3 bases from V and 4 bases from J, with 14 bases between. CDR3 nucleotides: TGTGCCAGCAGTGATGCGCGCCCAGGTTCAGATACGCAGTATTTT. Translated, it gives CASSDARPGSDTQYF.

This rearrangement joins TRBV30 to TRBJ1-4; D not certain. Trimming removed 3 bases at V and 4 bases at J, with 15 bases between. Germline assignment: CDR1 GTSNPN and CDR2 SVGIG (reference sequence). The CDR3 runs to 15 residues. For the CDR3, the DNA is TGTGCCTGGAGCGGCCCCGCGTCGAATAATGAAAAACTGTTTTTT. Protein product: CAWSGPASNNEKLFF.

The genes are TRBV5-1 and TRBJ2-4; possible D gene TRBD1, 5 bases. Germline-derived CDR1 and CDR2 are SGHRS and YFSETQ. Trimming removed 0 bases at V and 0 bases at J, with 10 bases between. The CDR3 length is 16 residues. The CDR3 DNA is TGCGCCAGCAGCTTGGAGCAGGGTATAGCCAAAAACATTCAGTACTTC. It is translated as CASSLEQGIAKNIQYF.

The CDR3 sequence is CASSLDRALSMNTEAFF. The CDR3 coding sequence is TGCGCCAGCAGCCTGGACAGGGCGCTATCCATGAACACTGAAGCTTTCTTT. The chain has TRBV5-1 and TRBJ1-1, with TRBD1 matching over 8 bases. Looked up from germline, CDR1 is SGHRS and CDR2 is YFSETQ. The V gene end was trimmed by 4 bases and the J gene end by 0 bases; junction bases not matched to a gene: 11. The CDR3 spans 17 residues.

The chain links TRBV4-3 to TRBJ2-7; 9 positions match TRBD2. The CDR3 loop spans 17 amino acids. V dropped 0 bases and J dropped 5; count of bases not matched to a gene: 11. Looked up from germline, CDR1 is LGHNA and CDR2 is YSLEER. This chain's CDR3 is CASSQDQGLAGKDEQYF. The DNA for the CDR3 is TGCGCCAGCAGCCAAGATCAGGGGCTAGCGGGAAAAGACGAGCAGTACTTC.

The rearrangement links TRBV6-5 to TRBJ1-5; D unresolved. CDR3 size: 15 residues. From germline, CDR1 is MNHEY and CDR2 SVGAGI. The germline V and J ends were trimmed by 7 bases and 2 bases, with 15 bases remaining between them. In DNA form, the CDR3 reads TGTGCCAGCAAAACAACACAGATGGGCAATCAGCCCCAGCATTTT. Its protein is CASKTTQMGNQPQHF.

In regard to this clone: The sample has other DNA sequences that encode this CDR3 too. The genes are TRBV18 and TRBJ1-5; 7 nucleotides line up with TRBD1. The CDR3 runs to 15 residues. With V trimmed by 3 bases and J by 1 base, 3 bases remained unmatched. The germline gives CDR1 KGHSH, CDR2 LQKENI. CDR3 nucleotide sequence: TGTGCCAGCTCACCTCAACAGGGGAGCAATCAGCCCCAGCATTTT. It yields the protein CASSPQQGSNQPQHF.

About this clone: The sample holds other DNA sequences that translate to the same CDR3. This chain uses TRBV5-1 with TRBJ1-1; D not certain. The germline V gene has CDR1 SGHRS and CDR2 YFSETQ. CDR3 length equals 14 residues. V was shortened by 0 bases and J by 0 bases, with 6 bases between the two germline ends. CDR3 in DNA: TGCGCCAGCAGCTTGGGGACCGTGAACACTGAAGCTTTCTTT. As protein: CASSLGTVNTEAFF.

This clone was found a few times. This CDR3 reads CASSQEKVSPLHF. The DNA of the CDR3 is TGCGCCAGCAGCCAAGAGAAGGTTTCACCCCTCCACTTT. This chain connects TRBV4-1 to TRBJ1-6; D call uncertain. In germline, CDR1 is MGHRA, CDR2 YSYEKL. This CDR3 region has 13 residues. V was pared by 0 bases and J by 9 bases, with 6 bases between.

V usage is TRBV5-1 and J usage is TRBJ2-7, with D perhaps TRBD1 (7 bases). Germline CDR1 SGHRS, CDR2 YFSETQ. This CDR3 contains 14 residues. V lost 6 bases to trimming and J lost 0 bases, with 13 bases between them. The CDR3 DNA is TGCGCCAGCAACGCGGGACAGACCTCCTACGAGCAGTACTTC. This encodes CASNAGQTSYEQYF.

Notes on this clone: One end of the junction varies from germline; a read error may be responsible. J is TRBJ2-7 and V is TRBV30; D might be TRBD1 or TRBD2, each matching 5 bases. This CDR3 has 11 residues. The V gene's germline CDR1 is GTSNPN and CDR2 SVGIG (reference sequence). The CDR3 sequence is CAPQRGYGQYF. The CDR3 DNA follows: TGTGCTCCGCAGAGGGGTTACGGGCAGTACTTC.

Turning to this clone: Additional DNA sequences in this sample encode the identical CDR3. This sequence joins TRBV20-1 and TRBJ2-7; possible D gene TRBD2, 6 bases. The CDR3 has 11 amino acids. CDR1 and CDR2 from the germline V gene are DFQATT and SNEGSKA (reference sequence). V shed 5 bases and J shed 1 base, with 6 bases lying between them. CDR3 protein: CSAGTSYEQYF. CDR3 DNA: TGCAGTGCTGGGACTTCCTACGAGCAGTACTTC.

J is TRBJ2-1 and V is TRBV5-1; 10 positions match TRBD1. The V gene's germline CDR1 is SGHRS and CDR2 YFSETQ. This CDR3 has 15 residues. V trimming: 4 bases; J trimming: 8 bases; junction bases outside the gene matches: 9. The chain's CDR3 is CASSLRDRGRDEQFF. CDR3 sequence (DNA): TGCGCCAGCAGCCTCCGGGACAGGGGTCGGGATGAGCAGTTCTTC.

The chain couples TRBV21-1 to TRBJ2-7; TRBD2 is the table's D call, not checked against the DNA. TRBV21-1 is a known pseudogene. The CDR3 is 18 amino acids. CDR3 amino acids: CASSAYFPTSGGYYEQYF. CDR3 sequence (DNA): TGTGCCAGCAGCGCGTACTTCCCGACTAGCGGGGGATACTACGAGCAGTACTTC.

This rearrangement joins TRBV5-1 to TRBJ1-4; TRBD1 is a possible D gene (5 bases). Trimming left V 0 bases short and J 0 bases short, with 9 bases between. The CDR3 consists of 16 residues. Germline V gives CDR1 SGHRS, CDR2 YFSETQ. CDR3 DNA: TGCGCCAGCAGCTTGGTCGGGGGAACAACTAATGAAAAACTGTTTTTT. Encoded protein: CASSLVGGTTNEKLFF.

The CDR3 DNA reads as TGTGCCAGCAGTTTACTTCAGGCTGGAAACACCATATATTTT. This encodes CASSLLQAGNTIYF. The rearrangement links TRBV28 to TRBJ1-3; D unclear. The CDR3 loop spans 14 amino acids. Germline-derived CDR1 and CDR2 are MDHEN and SYDVKM. Trimming took 2 bases from V and 2 from J, leaving 7 bases between them.